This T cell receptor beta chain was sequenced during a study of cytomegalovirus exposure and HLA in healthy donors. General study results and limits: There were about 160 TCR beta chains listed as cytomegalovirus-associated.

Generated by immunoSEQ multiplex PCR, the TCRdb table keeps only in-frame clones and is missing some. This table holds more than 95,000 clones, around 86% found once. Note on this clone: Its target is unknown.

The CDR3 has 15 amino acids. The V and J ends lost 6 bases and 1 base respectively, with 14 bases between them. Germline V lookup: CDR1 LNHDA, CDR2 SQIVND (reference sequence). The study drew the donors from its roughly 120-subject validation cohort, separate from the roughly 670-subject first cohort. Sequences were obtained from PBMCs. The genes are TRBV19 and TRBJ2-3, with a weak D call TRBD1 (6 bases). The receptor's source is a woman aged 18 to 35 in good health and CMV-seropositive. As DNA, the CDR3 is TGTGCCAGTAGGCACAGGGATATCGGCACAGATACGCAGTATTTT. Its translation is CASRHRDIGTDTQYF.